This passage covers 32 T cell receptor beta chains from one sample sequenced in a study of cytomegalovirus exposure and HLA in healthy donors. The PCR used 60 Vbeta and 13 Jbeta primers. Assay: immunoSEQ multiplex PCR; the TCRdb copy retains only in-frame clones and omits some. The sample consists of about 130,000 clones, roughly 85% of them appearing once. The sequenced sample was PBMCs. These receptors were taken from a woman aged 25 to 39 in good health and CMV-seropositive.

This clone was seen a single time. The chain couples TRBV2 to TRBJ2-1, with 9 bases aligning to TRBD2. The CDR3 covers 15 residues. The ends lost 0 bases at V and 6 bases at J; junction bases unmatched: 3. The germline CDR1 and CDR2 sequences are SNHLY and FYNNEI. The CDR3: CASSEAAGGPNEQFF. CDR3 coding DNA: TGTGCCAGCAGTGAAGCGGCGGGGGGGCCCAATGAGCAGTTCTTC. Combining the CDR3 with reference TRBV2 and TRBJ2-1 gives the whole variable domain EPEVTQTPSHQVTQMGQEVILRCVPISNHLYFYWYRQILGQKVEFLVSFYNNEISEKSEIFDDQFSVERPDGSNFTLKIRSTKLEDSAMYFCASSEAAGGPNEQFFGPGTRLTVL.

The genes are TRBV10-2 and TRBJ1-2; TRBD1 matches at 8 bases. J lost 7 bases, V lost 4 bases, and 5 bases had no gene match. The CDR3 covers 13 residues. CDR1 and CDR2 (germline): WSHSY, SAAADI. CDR3 sequence: CASSVTGEAGYTF. The DNA for the CDR3 is TGCGCCAGCAGTGTGACAGGGGAAGCTGGCTACACCTTC.

The J gene is TRBJ1-6, the V gene TRBV28; 8 bases map to TRBD1. The germline V gene has CDR1 MDHEN and CDR2 SYDVKM. J lost 10 bases, V lost 1 base, and 15 bases had no gene match. The CDR3 has 18 amino acids. This CDR3 is CASSLFQGAGNIHSPLHF. The CDR3 DNA follows: TGTGCCAGCAGTTTATTTCAGGGGGCGGGTAATATACACTCACCCCTCCACTTT.

The chain has TRBV19 and TRBJ1-1; D is unresolved. V gave up 7 bases and J gave up 1 base, with 7 bases separating them. The CDR3 is 12 residues long. Germline CDR1 is LNHDA and CDR2 is SQIVND (reference sequence). DNA of the CDR3: TGTGCCAGTAAAGAGAGGAACACTGAAGCTTTCTTT. Protein: CASKERNTEAFF.

This clone has just a few counts. This rearrangement joins TRBV5-1 to TRBJ2-5; D remains ambiguous. Trimming pared 2 bases from V and 4 bases from J, leaving 9 bases between. The CDR3 is 13 amino acids. Per germline, CDR1 SGHRS and CDR2 YFSETQ. The CDR3 protein is CASSFSALETQYF. Here the CDR3 DNA reads TGCGCCAGCAGCTTCAGCGCCTTAGAGACCCAGTACTTC.

V usage is TRBV7-9 and J usage is TRBJ2-1, with 12 bases aligning to TRBD2. The V and J ends lost 6 bases and 8 bases, in that order; junction bases with no gene match: 8. Germline V gene lookup returns CDR1 SEHNR and CDR2 FQNEAQ (reference sequence). The CDR3 has 15 amino acids. The CDR3 loop reads CASSFRLAGEHEQFF. In DNA, the CDR3 is TGTGCCAGCAGTTTCCGACTAGCGGGAGAACATGAGCAGTTCTTC.

The chain recombines TRBV5-1 with TRBJ1-5; a weak D match, TRBD1 (5 bases). V lost 4 bases and J 5 bases, leaving 16 bases between the germline ends. The CDR3 has 15 amino acids. Germline assignment: CDR1 SGHRS and CDR2 YFSETQ. The CDR3: CASSITGSPDQPQHF. The CDR3 DNA reads as TGCGCCAGCAGCATAACAGGCTCCCCAGATCAGCCCCAGCATTTT.

The chain joins TRBV28 to TRBJ2-7, with D hard to call. CDR1 MDHEN and CDR2 SYDVKM come from the germline V gene. The CDR3 contains 17 residues. Trimming removed 3 bases at V and 0 bases at J, with 18 bases between. Here the CDR3 reads CASSFARAQPPSYEQYF. CDR3 sequence (DNA): TGTGCCAGCAGTTTTGCACGCGCACAGCCGCCCTCCTACGAGCAGTACTTC.

The chain links TRBV18 to TRBJ1-2, with D perhaps TRBD1 (5 bases). V lost 6 bases and J lost 7, with 12 bases in between. This CDR3 has 12 residues. Germline CDR1 reads KGHSH; CDR2 reads LQKENI. CDR3 bases: TGTGCCAGCTCTGCAGGGTCATGTGGCTACACCTTC. Protein: CASSAGSCGYTF.

The chain is built from TRBV19 and TRBJ2-5, with 7 positions matching TRBD1. The CDR3 runs 12 residues. The germline V gene has CDR1 LNHDA and CDR2 SQIVND (reference sequence). V lost 6 bases to trimming and J lost 11 bases; unmatched junction nucleotides: 9. As DNA, the CDR3 is TGTGCCAGTAGGGGGCCCACAGGGGCGCAGTACTTC. It yields the protein CASRGPTGAQYF.

The chain recombines TRBV9 with TRBJ2-3; D gene uncertain. From germline, CDR1 is SGDLS and CDR2 YYNGEE. Trimming left V 0 bases short and J 0 bases short, with 5 bases between. The CDR3 is 14 residues long. CDR3 in amino acids: CASSVAPSTDTQYF. As DNA, the CDR3 is TGTGCCAGCAGCGTAGCCCCGAGCACAGATACGCAGTATTTT.

The genes are TRBV2 and TRBJ1-1, with D possibly matching TRBD1 (6 bases). Germline lookup yields CDR1 SNHLY and CDR2 FYNNEI. The CDR3 extends over 15 amino acids. V was clipped by 11 bases and J by 0 bases, with 19 bases between them. CDR3 DNA: TGTGCCCGATCCAGGGGCAGCCTTATGAACACTGAAGCTTTCTTT. This codes for CARSRGSLMNTEAFF.

Points on this clone: The junction departs from the called germline gene at one end, perhaps through a read error. CDR3 DNA: TGTGCCAGCAGTTATTTTCCTAGCTCCTACGGGCAGTACTTC. This encodes CASSYFPSSYGQYF. The chain has TRBV6-5 and TRBJ2-7; tentatively, D is TRBD2 (5 bases). This CDR3 has 14 amino acids. The V gene's germline CDR1 is MNHEY and CDR2 SVGAGI.

This chain joins TRBV9 and TRBJ1-3; no definite D call. Trimming stripped 0 bases from V and 4 bases from J, with 17 bases between. The CDR3 is 17 amino acids. CDR1 SGDLS and CDR2 YYNGEE come from the germline V gene. CDR3 nucleotides: TGTGCCAGCAGCGTAGGACCAGCGGCGGGGTCAGGAAACACCATATATTTT. It codes for CASSVGPAAGSGNTIYF.

V is TRBV6-5 and J is TRBJ1-1, with 8 bases lining up with TRBD1. CDR1 and CDR2 (germline): MNHEY, SVGAGI. The CDR3 is 13 amino acids. The V gene end was trimmed by 1 base and the J gene end by 14 bases; junction bases not matched to a gene: 9. CDR3 DNA sequence: TGTGCCAGCAGTTACTATGGGCCCCAGGGGGCCTTCTTT. This translates into CASSYYGPQGAFF.

The chain couples TRBV6-5 to TRBJ1-2; 8 nucleotides align to TRBD1. The junction had 7 bases not matched to a gene; V was cut back by 0 bases and J by 7 bases. The CDR3 consists of 15 residues. The germline V gene encodes CDR1 MNHEY and CDR2 SVGAGI. The CDR3, as DNA: TGTGCCAGCAGTTACTCCCCCCAGGGGGCAAGTGGCTACACCTTC. As protein: CASSYSPQGASGYTF.

This chain links TRBV7-2 with TRBJ1-1; no clear D gene. The CDR3 has 13 residues. CDR1 is SGHTA, CDR2 FQGNSA, per germline. Trimming pared 1 base from V and 1 base from J, leaving 4 bases between. CDR3 DNA sequence: TGTGCCAGCAGCTTAGTAGCGAACACTGAAGCTTTCTTT. Its protein product is CASSLVANTEAFF.

The rearrangement uses TRBV6-5 and TRBJ2-7; TRBD1 matches 8 bases. The CDR3 has 15 amino acids. Germline lookup yields CDR1 MNHEY and CDR2 SVGAGI. V lost 0 bases to trimming and J lost 3 bases; unmatched junction nucleotides: 4. The chain's CDR3 is CASSYSLGTGYEQYF. The DNA of the CDR3 is TGTGCCAGCAGTTACTCCCTTGGGACAGGCTACGAGCAGTACTTC.

This rearrangement joins TRBV28 to TRBJ2-2; 9 positions match TRBD1. Germline trimming cut 1 base from V and 1 base from J; bases unmatched to any gene: 4. The CDR3 has 17 amino acids. Germline V CDR1 and CDR2: MDHEN, SYDVKM. The CDR3 here is CASSLLATGGNTGELFF. DNA of the CDR3: TGTGCCAGCAGTTTATTGGCGACAGGGGGGAACACCGGGGAGCTGTTTTTT.

The chain carries TRBV9 and TRBJ1-1; weak D call: TRBD1 (5 bases). The CDR3 extends over 17 amino acids. Trimming cost V 0 bases and J 0 bases, with 15 bases left between them. Germline V CDR1 and CDR2: SGDLS, YYNGEE. The CDR3 coding sequence is TGTGCCAGCAGCGTAGGGGGTGGCGGACAAATGAACACTGAAGCTTTCTTT. As protein: CASSVGGGGQMNTEAFF. The full variable domain, its missing parts supplied by reference TRBV9 and TRBJ1-1, is DSGVTQTPKHLITATGQRVTLRCSPRSGDLSVYWYQQSLDQGLQFLIQYYNGEERAKGNILERFSAQQFPDLHSELNLSSLELGDSALYFCASSVGGGGQMNTEAFFGQGTRLTVV.

The J gene is TRBJ2-7, the V gene TRBV9; no firm D call. CDR1 is SGDLS, CDR2 YYNGEE, per germline. This CDR3 region has 14 residues. V was trimmed by 0 bases and J by 1 base, leaving 8 bases between them. The chain's CDR3 is CASSVVGASYEQYF. The DNA for the CDR3 is TGTGCCAGCAGCGTAGTAGGAGCGTCCTACGAGCAGTACTTC.

The chain uses TRBV5-4 and TRBJ2-7, with 10 bases aligning to TRBD1. The CDR3 sequence is 15 residues long. Germline CDR1 SGHNT, CDR2 YYREEE (reference sequence). J was trimmed by 4 bases and V by 3 bases; bases with no gene match: 7. The CDR3 bases are TGTGCCAGCAGCTCCTCGGGACAGGGGCAGTACGAGCAGTACTTC. It specifies CASSSSGQGQYEQYF.

The chain carries TRBV15 and TRBJ2-3, with 9 bases fitting TRBD1. CDR1 and CDR2 from the germline V gene are LNHNV and YYDKDF (reference sequence). This CDR3 region has 15 residues. The trim removed 3 bases at V and 4 bases at J, leaving 5 bases unmatched. The CDR3 region has the DNA TGTGCCACCAGCAGGGGACAGGGATGGGCAGATACGCAGTATTTT. Translation gives CATSRGQGWADTQYF.

The genes are TRBV14 and TRBJ2-2; weak D call: TRBD2 (5 bases). CDR1 is SGHDN and CDR2 is FVKESK in the germline V gene. V gave up 0 bases and J gave up 4 bases, with 9 bases separating them. There are 15 residues in the CDR3. The DNA for the CDR3 is TGTGCCAGCAGCCAAGATGCCCGGGGCACCGGGGAGCTGTTTTTT. This codes for CASSQDARGTGELFF.

This sequence joins TRBV7-9 and TRBJ1-4, with TRBD1 matching 8 bases. This CDR3 region has 15 residues. Unmatched junction bases numbered 5, after V lost 0 bases and J lost 8 bases. Germline V gene sequence: CDR1 SEHNR, CDR2 FQNEAQ (reference sequence). The CDR3: CASSLADREGEKLFF. The DNA of the CDR3 is TGTGCCAGCAGCTTAGCGGACAGGGAAGGAGAAAAACTGTTTTTT.

The V call is TRBV6-5, the J call TRBJ1-3; tentative D call: TRBD1 (5 bases). Between the trimmed V and J ends, which lost 7 bases and 5 bases, there was a span of 9 bases. CDR1 and CDR2 (germline): MNHEY, SVGAGI. There are 12 residues in the CDR3. For the CDR3, the DNA is TGTGCCAGCACGGGGGGGAGAAACACCATATATTTT. Protein product: CASTGGRNTIYF.

V is TRBV15 and J is TRBJ1-5; 9 bases are a match to TRBD1. The CDR3 loop spans 15 amino acids. Germline CDR1 LNHNV, CDR2 YYDKDF (reference sequence). The junction had 5 bases not matched to a gene; V was cut back by 3 bases and J by 5 bases. The DNA of the CDR3 is TGTGCCACCAGCAGGGAGACAGGGGGTTATCAGCCCCAGCATTTT. This codes for CATSRETGGYQPQHF.

This chain joins TRBV7-3 and TRBJ1-1; D perhaps matches TRBD1 (6 bases). CDR3 length: 14 residues. Trimming removed 5 bases at V and 5 bases at J, with 15 bases between. Germline CDR1 SGHTA, CDR2 FQGTGA. The CDR3 loop is CASSHLGGETEAFF. In DNA, the CDR3 is TGTGCCAGCAGCCACTTAGGGGGGGAGACTGAAGCTTTCTTT.

The chain recombines TRBV6-1 with TRBJ1-5; the D is unclear. There are 11 residues in the CDR3. The germline V gene has CDR1 MNHNS and CDR2 SASEGT. Trimming took off 2 bases at V and 7 bases at J, with 3 bases between the two ends. The CDR3 protein is CASSEPQPQHF. The CDR3 coding sequence is TGTGCCAGCAGTGAACCACAGCCCCAGCATTTT.

The chain couples TRBV28 to TRBJ1-2; TRBD1 matches 10 bases. Germline loops: CDR1 MDHEN, CDR2 SYDVKM. The CDR3 length is 12 residues. J lost 8 bases, V lost 5 bases, and 2 bases had no gene match. The CDR3 here is CASSLGQGGYTF. For the CDR3, the DNA is TGTGCCAGCAGTCTGGGACAGGGGGGCTACACCTTC.

V and J are TRBV18 and TRBJ1-2, with 7 bases lining up with TRBD1. This CDR3 spans 15 amino acids. Losses at the gene ends were 2 bases for V and 0 bases for J; bases not matched to a gene: 3. The V gene's germline CDR1 is KGHSH and CDR2 LQKENI. The CDR3 reads CASSPGTVANYGYTF. CDR3 bases: TGTGCCAGCTCACCAGGGACAGTCGCTAACTATGGCTACACCTTC. The entire variable domain, with the rest obtained from reference TRBV18 and TRBJ1-2, is as follows: NAGVMQNPRHLVRRRGQEARLRCSPMKGHSHVYWYRQLPEEGLKFMVYLQKENIIDESGMPKERFSAEFPKEGPSILRIQQVVRGDSAAYFCASSPGTVANYGYTFGSGTRLTVV.

The chain carries TRBV7-6 and TRBJ1-2; D perhaps matches TRBD1 (6 bases). The length of the CDR3 is 12 residues. V dropped 6 bases and J dropped 6 bases, with 11 bases sitting between them. CDR1 is SGHVS and CDR2 is FNYEAQ in the germline V gene. The CDR3 bases are TGTGCCAGCAGTTCTAACAGGGATGGCTACACCTTC. Encoded protein: CASSSNRDGYTF.